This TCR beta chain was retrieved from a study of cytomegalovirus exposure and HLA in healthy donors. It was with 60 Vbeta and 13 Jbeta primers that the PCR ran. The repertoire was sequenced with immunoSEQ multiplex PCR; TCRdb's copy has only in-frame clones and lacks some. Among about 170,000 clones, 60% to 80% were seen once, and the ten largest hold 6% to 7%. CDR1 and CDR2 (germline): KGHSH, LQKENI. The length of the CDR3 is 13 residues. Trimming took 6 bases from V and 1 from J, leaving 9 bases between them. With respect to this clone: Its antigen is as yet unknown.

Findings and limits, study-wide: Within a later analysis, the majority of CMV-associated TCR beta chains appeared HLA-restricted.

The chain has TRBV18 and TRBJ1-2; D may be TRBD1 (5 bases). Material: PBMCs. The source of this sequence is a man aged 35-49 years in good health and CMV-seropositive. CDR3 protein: CASSRDSNYGYTF. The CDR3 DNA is TGTGCCAGCTCCCGTGACAGTAACTATGGCTACACCTTC.